This entry lists 20 T cell receptor beta chains sequenced from one sample in a study of long-term antiretroviral therapy in people with HIV. This was the immunoSEQ v3.0 assay at survey level. Assay used: immunoSEQ multiplex PCR; TCRdb lists only in-frame clones, some missing. Among tens of thousands of clones listed, less than 90% were seen once. The sequenced sample was unsorted PBMCs, obtained 2 years after starting antiretroviral therapy. Receptors originate from a man aged 50 to 59 with HIV.

The V and J genes are TRBV30 and TRBJ2-5; D not certain. CDR1 and CDR2 (germline): GTSNPN, SVGIG (reference sequence). The CDR3 loop spans 13 amino acids. Trimming stripped 4 bases from V and 1 base from J, with 10 bases between. CDR3 loop: CAWTNAFQETQYF. DNA of the CDR3: TGTGCCTGGACAAATGCCTTCCAAGAGACCCAGTACTTC.

The V gene is TRBV7-6, the J gene TRBJ2-5; D is possibly TRBD1 (6 bases). The CDR3 totals 12 residues. Germline V lookup: CDR1 SGHVS, CDR2 FNYEAQ. V was cut by 6 bases and J by 2 bases, with 7 bases left in between. CDR3: CASRTGQETQYF. For the CDR3, the DNA is TGTGCCAGCAGAACAGGGCAAGAGACCCAGTACTTC. Supplemented by reference TRBV7-6 and TRBJ2-5, the full variable domain reads GAGVSQSPRYKVTKRGQDVALRCDPISGHVSLYWYRQALGQGPEFLTYFNYEAQQDKSGLPNDRFSAERPEGSISTLTIQRTEQRDSAMYRCASRTGQETQYFGPGTRLLVL.

This sequence joins TRBV25-1 and TRBJ1-2; D is possibly TRBD1 (5 bases). Per germline, CDR1 MGHDK and CDR2 SYGVNS. Between the trimmed V and J ends, which lost 2 bases and 8 bases, there was a span of 21 bases. The CDR3 runs to 16 residues. DNA for the CDR3: TGTGCCAGCAGTGAAAGGGCGGCAACAGGTTCGGACGGCTACACCTTC. This encodes CASSERAATGSDGYTF.

The chain employs TRBV27 and TRBJ1-6, with D hard to call. V was cut by 5 bases and J by 0 bases, with 14 bases left in between. The CDR3 spans 17 residues. CDR1 and CDR2 from the germline V gene are MNHEY and SMNVEV (reference sequence). The CDR3: CASSPEQLSSYNSPLHF. The DNA of the CDR3 is TGTGCCAGCAGTCCCGAACAGTTGAGCTCCTATAATTCACCCCTCCACTTT.

The DNA of the CDR3 is TGTGCCAGCAGCTTGGATCAGGGGAACAATCAGCCCCAGCATTTT. It codes for CASSLDQGNNQPQHF. J is TRBJ1-5 and V is TRBV5-8, with D possibly being TRBD1 (6 bases). CDR3 length: 15 residues. V dropped 0 bases and J dropped 3 bases, with 10 bases sitting between them. From germline, CDR1 is SGHTS and CDR2 YDEGEE.

This sequence joins TRBV9 and TRBJ2-3; tentatively, D is TRBD2 (6 bases). The V gene lost 1 base and the J gene lost 4 bases, with 16 bases spanning the gap. CDR1 SGDLS and CDR2 YYNGEE come from the germline V gene. The CDR3 spans 16 residues. DNA of the CDR3: TGTGCCAGCAGCGTACAGGTCGCGGGGTTCCCAGATACGCAGTATTTT. Translation gives CASSVQVAGFPDTQYF. The full variable domain, in which reference TRBV9 and TRBJ2-3 provide the parts outside the CDR3, is DSGVTQTPKHLITATGQRVTLRCSPRSGDLSVYWYQQSLDQGLQFLIQYYNGEERAKGNILERFSAQQFPDLHSELNLSSLELGDSALYFCASSVQVAGFPDTQYFGPGTRLTVL.

The chain joins TRBV7-2 to TRBJ2-7; unclear D gene. The CDR3 is 13 amino acids. Trimming removed 2 bases at V and 3 bases at J, with 8 bases between. Germline CDR1 and CDR2: SGHTA and FQGNSA. In DNA form, the CDR3 reads TGTGCCAGCAGCTTACGAGGTAGCTACGAGCAGTACTTC. Amino acids: CASSLRGSYEQYF.

The chain uses TRBV30 and TRBJ1-1; D ambiguous. V was clipped by 2 bases and J by 6 bases, with 10 bases between them. CDR3 length: 12 residues. Germline assignment: CDR1 GTSNPN and CDR2 SVGIG (reference sequence). The CDR3 sequence is CAWSRDGPEAFF. Written as DNA, the CDR3 is TGTGCCTGGAGTCGAGACGGCCCTGAAGCTTTCTTT.

The chain links TRBV9 to TRBJ2-5, with 7 bases identical to TRBD1. Germline V CDR1 and CDR2: SGDLS, YYNGEE. CDR3 length equals 15 residues. V trimming: 4 bases; J trimming: 1 base; junction bases outside the gene matches: 7. The CDR3 region is CASSSLGQLQETQYF. CDR3 sequence (DNA): TGTGCCAGCAGCTCCTTGGGACAGCTCCAAGAGACCCAGTACTTC.

The V gene is TRBV27, the J gene TRBJ2-5, with D hard to call. The CDR3 sequence is 13 residues long. V dropped 0 bases and J dropped 2 bases, with 4 bases sitting between them. CDR1 and CDR2 (germline): MNHEY, SMNVEV (reference sequence). In DNA, the CDR3 is TGTGCCAGCAGTTTATCCGGGCAAGAGACCCAGTACTTC. Encoded protein: CASSLSGQETQYF.

The V call is TRBV19, the J call TRBJ2-7; 8 bases are shared with TRBD1. The CDR3 extends over 13 amino acids. Looked up from germline, CDR1 is LNHDA and CDR2 is SQIVND (reference sequence). The V gene end was trimmed by 3 bases and the J gene end by 5 bases; junction bases not matched to a gene: 3. The CDR3 protein is CASSIAGGNEQYF. The DNA for the CDR3 is TGTGCCAGTAGTATTGCAGGGGGCAACGAGCAGTACTTC.

The chain links TRBV30 to TRBJ2-2; 9 nucleotides agree with TRBD2. Per germline, CDR1 GTSNPN and CDR2 SVGIG (reference sequence). The CDR3 is made up of 14 amino acids. V was clipped by 5 bases and J by 4 bases; unmatched bases: 5. CDR3 bases: TGTGCCTGGGGTGCACTAGCGGGCACCGGGGAGCTGTTTTTT. This sequence encodes CAWGALAGTGELFF.

This clone was counted a few times. The V and J genes are TRBV11-2 and TRBJ1-2; TRBD1 might be the D (6 bases). The CDR3 extends over 13 amino acids. V dropped 5 bases and J dropped 3 bases, with 10 bases sitting between them. CDR1 is SGHAT, CDR2 FQNNGV, per germline. CDR3 sequence: CASSPRTDYGYTF. The CDR3, as DNA: TGTGCCAGCAGCCCAAGGACAGACTATGGCTACACCTTC.

The V call is TRBV7-9, the J call TRBJ2-7, with 10 bases matching TRBD1. The CDR3 extends over 14 amino acids. V shed 5 bases, J shed 5 bases, and the junction held 6 bases outside the gene matches. Germline CDR1 reads SEHNR; CDR2 reads FQNEAQ (reference sequence). Here the CDR3 reads CASSPRDRGHEQYF. The CDR3 coding sequence is TGTGCCAGCAGCCCCCGGGACAGGGGACACGAGCAGTACTTC.

This chain links TRBV7-2 with TRBJ1-4; D possibly corresponds to TRBD1 (5 bases). Germline assignment: CDR1 SGHTA and CDR2 FQGNSA. With 1 base removed from V and 5 bases from J, the gap between germline ends came to 17 bases. The CDR3 totals 17 residues. The CDR3 region is CASSLGGLRLGNEKLFF. The DNA for the CDR3 is TGTGCCAGCAGCTTAGGGGGGTTGCGCCTGGGGAATGAAAAACTGTTTTTT.

The gene calls are TRBV27 and TRBJ1-1; TRBD1 aligns across 7 bases. With V trimmed by 6 bases and J by 11 bases, 12 bases remained unmatched. This CDR3 spans 13 amino acids. Germline CDR1 and CDR2: MNHEY and SMNVEV (reference sequence). CDR3 sequence (DNA): TGTGCCAGCAGCTTCACAGGGGCCCGAGATGCTTTCTTT. Translated, it gives CASSFTGARDAFF.

This chain uses TRBV7-6 with TRBJ2-5; TRBD2 is a possible D gene (5 bases). V was shortened by 2 bases and J by 0 bases, with 13 bases between the two germline ends. Per germline, CDR1 SGHVS and CDR2 FNYEAQ. The CDR3 is 16 amino acids. CDR3 DNA: TGTGCCAGCAGCTTAAATACCAGACTAAACCAAGAGACCCAGTACTTC. This translates into CASSLNTRLNQETQYF.

The CDR3 protein is CASSERRESGNTIYF. CDR3 DNA: TGTGCCAGCAGCGAGCGCAGGGAATCTGGAAACACCATATATTTT. The chain employs TRBV7-2 and TRBJ1-3; D may be TRBD1 (5 bases). Germline lookup yields CDR1 SGHTA and CDR2 FQGNSA. The V gene lost 5 bases and the J gene lost 1 base, with 12 bases spanning the gap. The CDR3 is 15 residues long.

The chain links TRBV11-3 to TRBJ2-3; D is possibly TRBD2 (6 bases). V lost 5 bases and J lost 6, with 15 bases in between. CDR3 length: 14 amino acids. Germline V gene lookup returns CDR1 SGHNT and CDR2 YENEEA. The CDR3 nucleotides are TGTGCCAGCAGCCTCCCCGGAGGGAGTGATACGCAGTATTTT. As protein: CASSLPGGSDTQYF.

The rearrangement joins TRBV28 to TRBJ2-1; D is unresolved. The CDR3 runs 13 residues. From germline, CDR1 is MDHEN and CDR2 SYDVKM. Trimming removed 3 bases at V and 7 bases at J, with 10 bases between. CDR3 region: CASSFHGGNEQFF. CDR3 bases: TGTGCCAGCAGTTTTCATGGTGGTAATGAGCAGTTCTTC.